This T cell receptor beta chain was profiled in a study of CD8 T cells in Susac syndrome. Study context: Sequenced Susac syndrome patients included five or six with active disease and 8 or 9 who were in remission.

The sequenced target, TCR beta, came from blood CD8+ and CD4+ T cells. It was with random hexamers that about 0.45 to 1 ug RNA was reverse transcribed. TCRdb passed the immunoSEQ multiplex PCR reads through MiXCR, listing each CDR3 protein once. Of about 80,000 distinct CDR3 sequences in the sample, 90% to 95% were seen once. As regards this clonotype: Its antigen is undetermined.

Study findings and constraints: There was no clonal expansion in the CD4+ T cell repertoires of Susac syndrome.

The CDR3 is 14 amino acids. Germline values: CDR1 MDHEN, CDR2 SYDVKM. V was cut by 5 bases and J by 5 bases, with 15 bases left in between. The chain employs TRBV28 and TRBJ2-5, with a possible D match to TRBD2 (6 bases). Sequenced material: CD4+ T cells from PBMCs. This TCR came from a human donor with Susac syndrome. Here the CDR3 reads CASSPGGAQETQYF. CDR3 DNA: TGTGCCAGCAGTCCCGGGGGAGCCCAGGAGACCCAGTACTTC.